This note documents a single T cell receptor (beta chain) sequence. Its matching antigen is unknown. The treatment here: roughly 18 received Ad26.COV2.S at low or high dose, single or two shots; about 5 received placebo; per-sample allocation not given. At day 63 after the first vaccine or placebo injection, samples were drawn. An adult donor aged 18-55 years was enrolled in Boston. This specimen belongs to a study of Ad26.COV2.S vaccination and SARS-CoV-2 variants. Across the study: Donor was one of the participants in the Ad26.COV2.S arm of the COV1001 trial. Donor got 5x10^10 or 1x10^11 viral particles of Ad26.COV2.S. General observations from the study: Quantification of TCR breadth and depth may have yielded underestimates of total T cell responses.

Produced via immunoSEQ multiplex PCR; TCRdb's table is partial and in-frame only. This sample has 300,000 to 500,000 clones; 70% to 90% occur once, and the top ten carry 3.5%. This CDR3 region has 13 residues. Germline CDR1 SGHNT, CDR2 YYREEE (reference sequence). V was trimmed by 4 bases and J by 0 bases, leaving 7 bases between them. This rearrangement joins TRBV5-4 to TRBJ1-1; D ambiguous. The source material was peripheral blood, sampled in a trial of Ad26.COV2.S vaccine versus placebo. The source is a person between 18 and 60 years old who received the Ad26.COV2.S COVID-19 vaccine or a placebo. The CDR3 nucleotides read TGTGCCAGCAGCCTCGGGCTGAACACTGAAGCTTTCTTT. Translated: CASSLGLNTEAFF. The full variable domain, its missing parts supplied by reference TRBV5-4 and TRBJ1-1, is ETGVTQSPTHLIKTRGQQVTLRCSSQSGHNTVSWYQQALGQGPQFIFQYYREEENGRGNFPPRFSGLQFPNYSSELNVNALELDDSALYLCASSLGLNTEAFFGQGTRLTVV.